This is a list of T cell receptor beta chains from one sample in a study of beta chain features in type 1 diabetes. TCRdb keeps only in-frame clones here, not all; method: immunoSEQ multiplex PCR. The sample holds around 250,000 clones, approximately 15% seen once. The sample was naive CD4+ T cells from blood. The receptors derive from a man aged 30 to 39 with type 1 diabetes. CDR3s include the opening cysteine and the closing phenylalanine or tryptophan. D genes are given only for firm matches. Expanded clones are given a class, and other clones once, few, many or no size at all.

v_call: TRBV18
clone_size: .
d_call: .
j_call: TRBJ2-7
cdr3_aa: CASSQSGVQVSEQYF
cdr3_nt: TGTGCCAGCTCCCAATCGGGAGTTCAGGTTAGCGAGCAGTACTTC

v_call: TRBV27
clone_size: few
d_call: .
j_call: TRBJ1-5
cdr3_aa: CASSPLTVNSNQPQHF
cdr3_nt: TGTGCCAGCAGTCCGCTGACAGTGAATAGCAATCAGCCCCAGCATTTT

v_call: TRBV6-6
clone_size: .
d_call: TRBD2
j_call: TRBJ2-3
cdr3_aa: CASSKPLAVTDTQYF
cdr3_nt: TGTGCCAGCAGTAAACCACTAGCGGTCACAGATACGCAGTATTTT

v_call: TRBV7-9
clone_size: .
d_call: .
j_call: TRBJ1-4
cdr3_aa: CASSFGEKLFF
cdr3_nt: TGTGCCAGCAGCTTCGGTGAAAAACTGTTTTTT

v_call: TRBV5-1
clone_size: few
d_call: .
j_call: TRBJ2-5
cdr3_aa: CASKQGGSQETQYF
cdr3_nt: TGCGCCAGCAAACAGGGCGGCTCCCAAGAGACCCAGTACTTC

v_call: TRBV5-1
clone_size: few
d_call: .
j_call: TRBJ2-1
cdr3_aa: CASSLMLAGNEQFF
cdr3_nt: TGCGCCAGCAGCTTGATGCTAGCAGGTAATGAGCAGTTCTTC

v_call: TRBV5-6
clone_size: .
d_call: .
j_call: TRBJ2-3
cdr3_aa: CASSLARGADTQYF
cdr3_nt: TGTGCCAGCAGCTTGGCCCGTGGAGCAGATACGCAGTATTTT

v_call: TRBV30
clone_size: few
d_call: TRBD2
j_call: TRBJ2-1
cdr3_aa: CAWSVEAGGIGEQFF
cdr3_nt: TGTGCCTGGAGTGTTGAGGCGGGAGGAATTGGTGAGCAGTTCTTC

v_call: TRBV4-2
clone_size: .
d_call: TRBD2
j_call: TRBJ2-1
cdr3_aa: CASSHRKGLAGDEQFF
cdr3_nt: TGTGCCAGCAGCCACAGGAAGGGACTAGCGGGAGATGAGCAGTTCTTC

v_call: TRBV30
clone_size: .
d_call: TRBD1
j_call: TRBJ1-2
cdr3_aa: CAWSPTGTGSYGYTF
cdr3_nt: TGTGCCTGGAGTCCTACCGGGACAGGGAGCTATGGCTACACCTTC

v_call: TRBV7-2
clone_size: few
d_call: TRBD1
j_call: TRBJ2-6
cdr3_aa: CARRGGRGGAGANVLTF
cdr3_nt: TGTGCCCGTCGAGGGGGCAGGGGTGGCGCTGGGGCCAACGTCCTGACTTTC

v_call: TRBV15
clone_size: .
d_call: .
j_call: TRBJ1-4
cdr3_aa: CATSDLREKLFF
cdr3_nt: TGTGCCACCAGCGACTTAAGGGAAAAACTGTTTTTT

v_call: TRBV28
clone_size: .
d_call: .
j_call: TRBJ1-5
cdr3_aa: CASSHPSYSNQPQHF
cdr3_nt: TGTGCCAGCAGTCACCCGTCCTATAGCAATCAGCCCCAGCATTTT

v_call: TRBV27
clone_size: once
d_call: .
j_call: TRBJ1-2
cdr3_aa: CASTKTGNYGYTF
cdr3_nt: TGTGCCAGCACCAAGACAGGAAACTATGGCTACACCTTC

v_call: TRBV5-1
clone_size: few
d_call: TRBD2
j_call: TRBJ2-1
cdr3_aa: CASSLDSSGRDEQFF
cdr3_nt: TGCGCCAGCAGCTTGGATTCTAGCGGGAGAGATGAGCAGTTCTTC

v_call: TRBV9
clone_size: .
d_call: .
j_call: TRBJ2-3
cdr3_aa: CASSVGRGSTDTQYF
cdr3_nt: TGTGCCAGCAGCGTAGGAAGGGGAAGCACAGATACGCAGTATTTT

v_call: TRBV7-8
clone_size: .
d_call: .
j_call: TRBJ1-2
cdr3_aa: CASSLERLSYGYTF
cdr3_nt: TGTGCCAGCAGCTTAGAGAGGCTGAGCTATGGCTACACCTTC

v_call: TRBV9
clone_size: .
d_call: .
j_call: TRBJ2-7
cdr3_aa: CASSPEERAGEQYF
cdr3_nt: TGTGCCAGCAGCCCCGAGGAGAGAGCGGGCGAGCAGTACTTC

v_call: TRBV2
clone_size: .
d_call: TRBD1
j_call: TRBJ2-1
cdr3_aa: CASSPDRGQYNEQFF
cdr3_nt: TGTGCCAGCAGTCCGGACAGGGGGCAATACAATGAGCAGTTCTTC

v_call: TRBV7-2
clone_size: .
d_call: TRBD2
j_call: TRBJ2-1
cdr3_aa: CASSAWGAGEDEQFF
cdr3_nt: TGTGCCAGCAGCGCCTGGGGTGCGGGAGAAGATGAGCAGTTCTTC

v_call: TRBV14
clone_size: few
d_call: .
j_call: TRBJ1-2
cdr3_aa: CASRFTGNYGYTF
cdr3_nt: TGTGCCAGCAGGTTCACGGGGAACTATGGCTACACCTTC

v_call: TRBV7-9
clone_size: .
d_call: TRBD1
j_call: TRBJ2-2
cdr3_aa: CASSPGQVGELFF
cdr3_nt: TGTGCCAGCAGCCCCGGACAGGTCGGGGAGCTGTTTTTT

v_call: TRBV9
clone_size: .
d_call: .
j_call: TRBJ1-1
cdr3_aa: CASSATTMGPTEAFF
cdr3_nt: TGTGCCAGCAGCGCGACGACAATGGGGCCCACTGAAGCTTTCTTT

v_call: TRBV9
clone_size: .
d_call: TRBD2
j_call: TRBJ2-3
cdr3_aa: CASSVKLGLAVSTDTQYF
cdr3_nt: TGTGCCAGCAGCGTAAAGCTCGGACTAGCGGTTAGCACAGATACGCAGTATTTT

v_call: TRBV9
clone_size: few
d_call: .
j_call: TRBJ2-1
cdr3_aa: CASSVDGGIGNEQFF
cdr3_nt: TGTGCCAGCAGCGTAGACGGCGGGATCGGTAATGAGCAGTTCTTC

v_call: TRBV7-9
clone_size: few
d_call: TRBD1
j_call: TRBJ1-5
cdr3_aa: CASSLQGDGDQPQHF
cdr3_nt: TGTGCCAGCAGCTTACAGGGGGACGGGGATCAGCCCCAGCATTTT

v_call: TRBV5-1
clone_size: .
d_call: TRBD1
j_call: TRBJ1-1
cdr3_aa: CASSPWDRWGTEAFF
cdr3_nt: TGCGCCAGCAGCCCCTGGGACAGATGGGGCACTGAAGCTTTCTTT

v_call: TRBV5-1
clone_size: once
d_call: .
j_call: TRBJ1-5
cdr3_aa: CASSLGGDQPQHF
cdr3_nt: TGCGCCAGCAGCTTGGGGGGAGATCAGCCCCAGCATTTT

v_call: TRBV10-3
clone_size: few
d_call: TRBD1
j_call: TRBJ1-1
cdr3_aa: CAIGTVSTEAFF
cdr3_nt: TGTGCCATTGGGACAGTAAGTACTGAAGCTTTCTTT

v_call: TRBV7-9
clone_size: .
d_call: TRBD2
j_call: TRBJ2-5
cdr3_aa: CASSVASGAQETQYF
cdr3_nt: TGTGCCAGCAGCGTAGCTAGCGGAGCTCAAGAGACCCAGTACTTC

v_call: TRBV28
clone_size: .
d_call: TRBD1
j_call: TRBJ2-4
cdr3_aa: CASSQQGAEGNIQYF
cdr3_nt: TGTGCCAGCAGTCAGCAGGGGGCCGAAGGGAACATTCAGTACTTC

v_call: TRBV30
clone_size: .
d_call: TRBD2
j_call: TRBJ2-3
cdr3_aa: CAWRLAGGTDTQYF
cdr3_nt: TGTGCCTGGAGACTAGCGGGGGGCACAGATACGCAGTATTTT

v_call: TRBV19
clone_size: once
d_call: .
j_call: TRBJ2-3
cdr3_aa: CASSIRRGSSTDTQYF
cdr3_nt: TGTGCCAGTAGTATTAGAAGGGGGAGTTCCACAGATACGCAGTATTTT

v_call: TRBV7-2
clone_size: few
d_call: TRBD2
j_call: TRBJ2-3
cdr3_aa: CASSPKLAVRTDTQYF
cdr3_nt: TGTGCCAGCAGCCCCAAGCTAGCGGTTCGGACAGATACGCAGTATTTT

v_call: TRBV4-1
clone_size: .
d_call: .
j_call: TRBJ1-1
cdr3_aa: CASSHSLFSTEAFF
cdr3_nt: TGCGCCAGCAGCCATTCTCTTTTTAGCACTGAAGCTTTCTTT

v_call: TRBV7-9
clone_size: .
d_call: .
j_call: TRBJ2-1
cdr3_aa: CASSLVPLDSAEEQFF
cdr3_nt: TGTGCCAGCAGCTTAGTCCCCCTGGACTCTGCGGAGGAGCAGTTCTTC

v_call: TRBV4-1
clone_size: .
d_call: .
j_call: TRBJ2-7
cdr3_aa: CASSQDGRDYEQYF
cdr3_nt: TGCGCCAGCAGCCAAGATGGCAGGGACTACGAGCAGTACTTC

v_call: TRBV27
clone_size: .
d_call: TRBD2
j_call: TRBJ2-3
cdr3_aa: CASSSPGLASTDTQYF
cdr3_nt: TGTGCCAGCAGTTCCCCAGGACTAGCAAGCACAGATACGCAGTATTTT

v_call: TRBV20-1
clone_size: .
d_call: .
j_call: TRBJ2-1
cdr3_aa: CSARANNEQFF
cdr3_nt: TGCAGTGCCAGGGCTAACAATGAGCAGTTCTTC

v_call: TRBV7-2
clone_size: .
d_call: .
j_call: TRBJ2-1
cdr3_aa: CASSSGGPYNEQFF
cdr3_nt: TGTGCCAGCAGCTCCGGGGGGCCCTACAATGAGCAGTTCTTC

v_call: TRBV4-2
clone_size: few
d_call: TRBD2
j_call: TRBJ2-1
cdr3_aa: CASSPGLAGGQSYNEQFF
cdr3_nt: TGTGCCAGCAGCCCGGGACTAGCGGGAGGACAGTCCTACAATGAGCAGTTCTTC

v_call: TRBV25-1
clone_size: few
d_call: .
j_call: TRBJ2-7
cdr3_aa: CASSGGGVAYEQYF
cdr3_nt: TGTGCCAGCAGTGGAGGCGGTGTCGCCTACGAGCAGTACTTC

v_call: TRBV7-3
clone_size: .
d_call: TRBD1
j_call: TRBJ2-1
cdr3_aa: CASSARQGSYNEQFF
cdr3_nt: TGTGCCAGCAGCGCCCGACAGGGCTCCTACAATGAGCAGTTCTTC

v_call: TRBV18
clone_size: .
d_call: TRBD2
j_call: TRBJ2-1
cdr3_aa: CASSSTAGERLEQFF
cdr3_nt: TGTGCCAGCTCATCTACTGCGGGAGAGCGTCTTGAGCAGTTCTTC

v_call: TRBV4-3
clone_size: .
d_call: TRBD2
j_call: TRBJ2-3
cdr3_aa: CASSQSHSSGSVTQYF
cdr3_nt: TGCGCCAGCAGCCAATCCCACTCTAGCGGGAGTGTTACGCAGTATTTT

v_call: TRBV28
clone_size: .
d_call: .
j_call: TRBJ2-4
cdr3_aa: CASSPPGREGKNIQYF
cdr3_nt: TGTGCCAGCAGTCCCCCCGGGCGGGAAGGCAAAAACATTCAGTACTTC

v_call: TRBV7-2
clone_size: .
d_call: .
j_call: TRBJ2-7
cdr3_aa: CASSPTVEQYF
cdr3_nt: TGTGCCAGCAGTCCAACAGTCGAGCAGTACTTC

v_call: TRBV5-1
clone_size: .
d_call: .
j_call: TRBJ2-7
cdr3_aa: CASSFRRDLTEQYF
cdr3_nt: TGCGCCAGCAGCTTTCGGCGGGACCTTACCGAGCAGTACTTC

v_call: TRBV5-6
clone_size: few
d_call: TRBD2
j_call: TRBJ2-6
cdr3_aa: CASFGGEGWPTSGANVLTF
cdr3_nt: TGTGCCAGCTTCGGGGGGGAGGGGTGGCCGACATCTGGGGCCAACGTCCTGACTTTC

v_call: TRBV5-1
clone_size: few
d_call: TRBD1
j_call: TRBJ2-7
cdr3_aa: CASSTGTGALVEYF
cdr3_nt: TGCGCCAGCAGCACAGGGACAGGCGCTCTTGTGGAGTACTTC

v_call: TRBV28
clone_size: .
d_call: TRBD1
j_call: TRBJ1-1
cdr3_aa: CASRRQGLNTEAFF
cdr3_nt: TGTGCCAGCAGAAGACAGGGATTAAACACTGAAGCTTTCTTT

v_call: TRBV18
clone_size: few
d_call: .
j_call: TRBJ1-4
cdr3_aa: CASSPRITTNEKLFF
cdr3_nt: TGTGCCAGCTCACCGAGGATTACAACTAATGAAAAACTGTTTTTT